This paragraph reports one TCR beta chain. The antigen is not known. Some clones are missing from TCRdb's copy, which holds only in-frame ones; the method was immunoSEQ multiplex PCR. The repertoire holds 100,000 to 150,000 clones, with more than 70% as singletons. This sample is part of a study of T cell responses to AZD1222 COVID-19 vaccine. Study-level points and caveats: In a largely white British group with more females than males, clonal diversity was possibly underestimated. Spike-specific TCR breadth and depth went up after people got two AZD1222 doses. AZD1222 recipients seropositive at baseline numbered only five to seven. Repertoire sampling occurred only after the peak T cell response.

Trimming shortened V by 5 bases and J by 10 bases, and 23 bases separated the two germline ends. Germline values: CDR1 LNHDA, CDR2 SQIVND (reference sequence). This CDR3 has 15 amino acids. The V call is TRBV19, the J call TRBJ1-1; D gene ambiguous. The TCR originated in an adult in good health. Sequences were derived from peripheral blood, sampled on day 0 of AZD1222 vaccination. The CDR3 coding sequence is TGTGCCAGTAGTTTCGTCAGCCTTTCCTCCATGCGAGCTTTCTTT. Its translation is CASSFVSLSSMRAFF.